This passage covers 12 T cell receptor beta chains from one sample sequenced in a study of OX40 agonist ivuxolimab in advanced cancers. The assay was immunoSEQ multiplex PCR, and TCRdb's table has in-frame clones only and misses some. Among about 60,000 clones, roughly nine tenths were seen once, and the ten largest hold 13% to 15%. Specimen: CD4+ or CD8+ T cells sorted from blood, collected in a trial of the OX40 agonist ivuxolimab. The receptor source for this set is an adult with an advanced solid tumor such as melanoma, head and neck, liver or kidney cancer.

The chain uses TRBV9 and TRBJ2-3; D unresolved. With 0 bases removed from V and 7 bases from J, the gap between germline ends came to 9 bases. The CDR3 totals 13 residues. CDR1 and CDR2 from the germline V gene are SGDLS and YYNGEE. The CDR3 sequence is CASSVGLVNTQYF. The DNA for the CDR3 is TGTGCCAGCAGCGTAGGGCTCGTTAATACGCAGTATTTT. Combining the CDR3 with reference TRBV9 and TRBJ2-3 gives the whole variable domain DSGVTQTPKHLITATGQRVTLRCSPRSGDLSVYWYQQSLDQGLQFLIQYYNGEERAKGNILERFSAQQFPDLHSELNLSSLELGDSALYFCASSVGLVNTQYFGPGTRLTVL.

This chain joins TRBV2 and TRBJ2-5; 7 positions match TRBD1. The germline gives CDR1 SNHLY, CDR2 FYNNEI. This CDR3 is 13 amino acids long. V dropped 7 bases and J dropped 8; count of bases not matched to a gene: 10. The CDR3 loop reads CASIGSAGGTQYF. The CDR3 DNA follows: TGTGCCAGCATAGGAAGTGCAGGGGGTACCCAGTACTTC.

The V gene is TRBV2, the J gene TRBJ2-4, with 9 bases fitting TRBD1. Germline CDR1 is SNHLY and CDR2 is FYNNEI. V lost 8 bases and J lost 10; bases outside the gene matches: 21. The CDR3 sequence is 17 residues long. The CDR3 region is CASSVNRAGQGVNIQYF. CDR3 nucleotides: TGTGCCAGCTCAGTGAATAGGGCGGGACAGGGAGTAAATATTCAGTACTTC.

V and J are TRBV11-3 and TRBJ2-2; no definite D call. V was cut by 4 bases and J by 0 bases, with 12 bases left in between. Germline loops: CDR1 SGHNT, CDR2 YENEEA. The CDR3 is 16 residues long. In DNA form, the CDR3 reads TGTGCCAGCAGCTACCAGACGGTTCCGAACACCGGGGAGCTGTTTTTT. This codes for CASSYQTVPNTGELFF.

In its sample, this clone was seen once. This chain uses TRBV9 with TRBJ1-2; D gene ambiguous. Germline V lookup: CDR1 SGDLS, CDR2 YYNGEE. The V end was cut by 0 bases, the J end by 6 bases, with 9 bases between. CDR3 length: 13 residues. CDR3: CASSVDEVHGYTF. The CDR3 DNA sequence: TGTGCCAGCAGCGTAGATGAGGTCCATGGCTACACCTTC.

The J gene is TRBJ2-1, the V gene TRBV15; D call uncertain. Deletions cut 4 bases from V and 9 bases from J, with 10 bases between. Germline values: CDR1 LNHNV, CDR2 YYDKDF (reference sequence). The CDR3 sequence is 12 residues long. CDR3 loop: CATSTIQTEQFF. CDR3 DNA: TGTGCCACCAGCACTATCCAGACTGAGCAGTTCTTC.

The chain combines TRBV7-9 with TRBJ2-1, with TRBD2 matching over 11 bases. V trimming: 8 bases; J trimming: 4 bases; junction bases outside the gene matches: 16. The germline gives CDR1 SEHNR, CDR2 FQNEAQ (reference sequence). The CDR3 contains 18 residues. In DNA form, the CDR3 reads TGTGCCAGCCAATTCCGGGGTAGCGGGAGGGCCACTTACAATGAGCAGTTCTTC. Protein product: CASQFRGSGRATYNEQFF.

The rearrangement joins TRBV28 to TRBJ2-7, with TRBD2 matching over 9 bases. CDR1 is MDHEN and CDR2 is SYDVKM in the germline V gene. J was trimmed by 3 bases and V by 7 bases; bases with no gene match: 10. This CDR3 has 15 residues. The CDR3 DNA reads TGTGCCAGCACCCGGGGAACTAGCGGGTTCTACGAGCAGTACTTC. Its protein is CASTRGTSGFYEQYF. The full variable domain, rest sourced from reference TRBV28 and TRBJ2-7, is DVKVTQSSRYLVKRTGEKVFLECVQDMDHENMFWYRQDPGLGLRLIYFSYDVKMKEKGDIPEGYSVSREKKERFSLILESASTNQTSMYLCASTRGTSGFYEQYFGPGTRLTVT.

V usage is TRBV10-1 and J usage is TRBJ2-4; no clear D. V gave up 11 bases and J gave up 0 bases, with 8 bases separating them. Germline V CDR1 and CDR2: WNHNN, SYGVQD (reference sequence). CDR3 size: 12 residues. CDR3: CAAIGAKNIQYF. DNA for the CDR3: TGCGCCGCCATAGGAGCCAAAAACATTCAGTACTTC.

The chain recombines TRBV19 with TRBJ2-7; 7 nucleotides align to TRBD1. Per germline, CDR1 LNHDA and CDR2 SQIVND (reference sequence). After removal of 6 bases from V and 5 bases from J, the junction contained 10 bases not matched to a gene. This CDR3 is 14 amino acids long. This chain's CDR3 is CASRPDRATHEQYF. CDR3 sequence (DNA): TGTGCCAGTAGGCCCGACAGGGCTACCCACGAGCAGTACTTC.

This sequence joins TRBV29-1 and TRBJ2-5, with a tentative D call TRBD1 (6 bases). In germline, CDR1 is SQVTM, CDR2 ANQGSEA. Deletions cut 8 bases from V and 4 bases from J, with 14 bases between. The CDR3 covers 12 residues. The CDR3 DNA reads as TGCAGCTCGGGACAAAATGGAGAGACCCAGTACTTC. It codes for CSSGQNGETQYF.

This clone was observed a handful of times. This rearrangement joins TRBV28 to TRBJ2-3, with D maybe TRBD2 (5 bases). Germline CDR1 MDHEN, CDR2 SYDVKM. The germline V and J ends were trimmed by 6 bases and 0 bases, with 13 bases remaining between them. This CDR3 spans 15 amino acids. CDR3 coding DNA: TGTGCCAGCAGCTCAACTAGGACTAGCACAGATACGCAGTATTTT. Amino acids: CASSSTRTSTDTQYF.